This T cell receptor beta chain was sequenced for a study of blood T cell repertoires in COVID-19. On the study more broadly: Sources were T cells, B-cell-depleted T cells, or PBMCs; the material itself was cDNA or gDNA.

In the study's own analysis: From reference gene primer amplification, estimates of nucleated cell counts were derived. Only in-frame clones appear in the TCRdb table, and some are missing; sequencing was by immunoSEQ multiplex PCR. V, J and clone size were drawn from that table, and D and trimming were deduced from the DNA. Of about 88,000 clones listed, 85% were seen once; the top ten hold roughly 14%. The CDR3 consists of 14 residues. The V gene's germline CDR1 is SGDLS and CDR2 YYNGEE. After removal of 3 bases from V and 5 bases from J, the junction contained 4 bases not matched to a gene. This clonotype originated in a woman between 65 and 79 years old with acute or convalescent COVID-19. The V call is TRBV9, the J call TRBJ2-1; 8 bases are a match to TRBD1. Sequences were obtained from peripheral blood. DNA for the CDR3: TGTGCCAGCAGCGCCCCGACAGGGGACAATGAGCAGTTCTTC. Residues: CASSAPTGDNEQFF.